The rows below give T cell receptor beta chains drawn from one sample of a study of cytomegalovirus exposure and HLA in healthy donors. Libraries were prepared by immunoSEQ multiplex PCR; TCRdb keeps only in-frame clonotypes and omits some of them. The sample yields 130,000 to 150,000 clones, 80% seen once. Sequenced sample: PBMCs. These receptors came from a male donor in good health and CMV-seronegative. The CDR3 runs from the conserved cysteine through the conserved F or W. A D gene is named only where the DNA matches it firmly. The size entry is marked missing in some rows and otherwise reads once, few, many or a size class.

cdr3_length: 13
j_call: TRBJ2-5
v_call: TRBV30
clone_size: NA
d_call: NA
cdr3_nt: TGTGCCTGGAGTGTAAGCGGTTCGGAGACCCAGTACTTC
cdr3_aa: CAWSVSGSETQYF

cdr3_length: 14
j_call: TRBJ1-2
v_call: TRBV4-3
clone_size: NA
d_call: NA
cdr3_nt: TGCGCCAGCAGCCCGGCGGGGGCAGGAAATGGCTACACCTTC
cdr3_aa: CASSPAGAGNGYTF

cdr3_length: 16
j_call: TRBJ1-2
v_call: TRBV7-9
clone_size: NA
d_call: TRBD1
cdr3_nt: TGTGCCAGCAGCTTCCCCAGGACAGGTGGAGACTATGGCTACACCTTC
cdr3_aa: CASSFPRTGGDYGYTF

cdr3_length: 16
j_call: TRBJ2-2
v_call: TRBV2
clone_size: NA
d_call: TRBD1
cdr3_nt: TGTGCCAGCAGCAATCTCGGACAGGTCAGCACCGGGGAGCTGTTTTTT
cdr3_aa: CASSNLGQVSTGELFF

cdr3_length: 16
j_call: TRBJ2-7
v_call: TRBV5-1
clone_size: NA
d_call: TRBD1
cdr3_nt: TGCGCCAGCAGCTTGGGTGTAGGACAGGGGAGCGACGAGCAGTACTTC
cdr3_aa: CASSLGVGQGSDEQYF

cdr3_length: 13
j_call: TRBJ2-5
v_call: TRBV6-5
clone_size: NA
d_call: TRBD1
cdr3_nt: TGTGCCAGCGTTGACAGGGGGGACGAGACCCAGTACTTC
cdr3_aa: CASVDRGDETQYF

cdr3_length: 14
j_call: TRBJ1-2
v_call: TRBV11-2
clone_size: NA
d_call: NA
cdr3_nt: TGTGCCAGCGCCCTAAACCGGGGGGCGCATGGCTACACCTTC
cdr3_aa: CASALNRGAHGYTF

cdr3_length: 17
j_call: TRBJ2-1
v_call: TRBV14
clone_size: NA
d_call: TRBD1
cdr3_nt: TGTGCCAGCAGCCATAGCGAACCGGGACAGGGCCCGGATGAGCAGTTCTTC
cdr3_aa: CASSHSEPGQGPDEQFF

cdr3_length: 13
j_call: TRBJ1-2
v_call: TRBV6-6
clone_size: NA
d_call: NA
cdr3_nt: TGTGCCAGCAGTTTTGGGCAACGGTATGGCTACACCTTC
cdr3_aa: CASSFGQRYGYTF

cdr3_length: 12
j_call: TRBJ2-1
v_call: TRBV2
clone_size: few
d_call: NA
cdr3_nt: TGTGCCAGCAGTATACAGAAGAATGAGCAGTTCTTC
cdr3_aa: CASSIQKNEQFF

cdr3_length: 13
j_call: TRBJ2-7
v_call: TRBV6-1
clone_size: NA
d_call: TRBD2
cdr3_nt: TGTGCCAGCAGGGCTAGCGGTTTATGGGAGCAGTACTTC
cdr3_aa: CASRASGLWEQYF

cdr3_length: 16
j_call: TRBJ1-3
v_call: TRBV6-1
clone_size: few
d_call: NA
cdr3_nt: TGTGCCAGCAGTGAACGTGGGACACACTCTGGAAACACCATATATTTT
cdr3_aa: CASSERGTHSGNTIYF

cdr3_length: 16
j_call: TRBJ1-3
v_call: TRBV7-9
clone_size: NA
d_call: NA
cdr3_nt: TGTGCCAGCAGCATGGGGCTCTTTCTTGGGGAAAACACCATATATTTT
cdr3_aa: CASSMGLFLGENTIYF

cdr3_length: 17
j_call: TRBJ2-2
v_call: TRBV9
clone_size: few
d_call: TRBD2
cdr3_nt: TGTGCCAGCAGCGTAGGAACGCGGGGGGGGAACACCGGGGAGCTGTTTTTT
cdr3_aa: CASSVGTRGGNTGELFF

cdr3_length: 15
j_call: TRBJ2-7
v_call: TRBV27
clone_size: NA
d_call: NA
cdr3_nt: TGTGCCAGCAGTTTACTGGACACGAGCTCCTACGAGCAGTACTTC
cdr3_aa: CASSLLDTSSYEQYF

cdr3_length: 18
j_call: TRBJ2-5
v_call: TRBV4-3
clone_size: NA
d_call: TRBD1
cdr3_nt: TGCGCCAGCAGCCGAGACTTACAGGGGGCCATTCGCCAAGAGACCCAGTACTTC
cdr3_aa: CASSRDLQGAIRQETQYF

cdr3_length: 15
j_call: TRBJ2-2
v_call: TRBV9
clone_size: NA
d_call: TRBD2
cdr3_nt: TGTGCCAGCAGCGTAGCGGGGGGGAACACCGGGGAGCTGTTTTTT
cdr3_aa: CASSVAGGNTGELFF

cdr3_length: 16
j_call: TRBJ1-3
v_call: TRBV7-9
clone_size: NA
d_call: NA
cdr3_nt: TGTGCCAGCAGCCCACCTGGGGCAGGGTCTGGAAACACCATATATTTT
cdr3_aa: CASSPPGAGSGNTIYF

cdr3_length: 13
j_call: TRBJ1-1
v_call: TRBV5-8
clone_size: NA
d_call: TRBD1
cdr3_nt: TGTGCCAGCAGCTTGGGACAGGGGATCGGGGCTTTCTTT
cdr3_aa: CASSLGQGIGAFF

cdr3_length: 16
j_call: TRBJ2-7
v_call: TRBV5-1
clone_size: NA
d_call: TRBD2
cdr3_nt: TGCGCCAGCAGCTCATCTAGCGGGGGGAGCTCCTACGAGCAGTACTTC
cdr3_aa: CASSSSSGGSSYEQYF

cdr3_length: 16
j_call: TRBJ1-4
v_call: TRBV4-3
clone_size: NA
d_call: NA
cdr3_nt: TGCGCCAGCAGCCAAGATGAGGAGGGATCTAATGAAAAACTGTTTTTT
cdr3_aa: CASSQDEEGSNEKLFF

cdr3_length: 15
j_call: TRBJ2-1
v_call: TRBV5-1
clone_size: NA
d_call: TRBD1
cdr3_nt: TGCGCCAGCAGCTTGGGCGGACAGGAGCACAATGAGCAGTTCTTC
cdr3_aa: CASSLGGQEHNEQFF

cdr3_length: 16
j_call: TRBJ2-7
v_call: TRBV19
clone_size: NA
d_call: TRBD2
cdr3_nt: TGTGCCAGTAGTCTCACGGCACGCCGGGAGGGATACGAGCAGTACTTC
cdr3_aa: CASSLTARREGYEQYF

cdr3_length: 12
j_call: TRBJ1-2
v_call: TRBV5-4
clone_size: NA
d_call: NA
cdr3_nt: TGTGCCAGCAGGCTTAACAGAGATGGCTACACCTTC
cdr3_aa: CASRLNRDGYTF

cdr3_length: 15
j_call: TRBJ1-6
v_call: TRBV4-3
clone_size: once
d_call: NA
cdr3_nt: TGCGCCAGCAGCCAAACAGTCCTTGGTACTTCACCCCTCCACTTT
cdr3_aa: CASSQTVLGTSPLHF

cdr3_length: 15
j_call: TRBJ2-7
v_call: TRBV14
clone_size: few
d_call: NA
cdr3_nt: TGTGCCAGCAGCCTGTATGGGGGACACATCTACGAGCAGTACTTC
cdr3_aa: CASSLYGGHIYEQYF

cdr3_length: 14
j_call: TRBJ1-2
v_call: TRBV11-2
clone_size: NA
d_call: NA
cdr3_nt: TGTGCCAGCAGCTCAAGCGACAGGCCTGGTGGCTACACCTTC
cdr3_aa: CASSSSDRPGGYTF

cdr3_length: 12
j_call: TRBJ1-5
v_call: TRBV10-2
clone_size: NA
d_call: NA
cdr3_nt: TGCGCCAGGGCGGGCGGAAATCAGCCCCAGCATTTT
cdr3_aa: CARAGGNQPQHF

cdr3_length: 14
j_call: TRBJ1-2
v_call: TRBV19
clone_size: NA
d_call: NA
cdr3_nt: TGTGCCAGTAGTATAGATGGGCTACAGGGAGGCTACACCTTC
cdr3_aa: CASSIDGLQGGYTF

cdr3_length: 16
j_call: TRBJ2-3
v_call: TRBV4-1
clone_size: NA
d_call: NA
cdr3_nt: TGCGCCAGCAGCCAAGTTCTTGGGGCCCCCACAGATACGCAGTATTTT
cdr3_aa: CASSQVLGAPTDTQYF

cdr3_length: 13
j_call: TRBJ2-3
v_call: TRBV10-3
clone_size: few
d_call: NA
cdr3_nt: TGTGCCATCAGTGGGGAGCTGGCAGATACGCAGTATTTT
cdr3_aa: CAISGELADTQYF

cdr3_length: 14
j_call: TRBJ2-7
v_call: TRBV30
clone_size: NA
d_call: NA
cdr3_nt: TGTGCCTGGACTCCAGACATGGGTTCCTACGAGCAGTACTTC
cdr3_aa: CAWTPDMGSYEQYF

cdr3_length: 12
j_call: TRBJ1-1
v_call: TRBV27
clone_size: NA
d_call: TRBD1
cdr3_nt: TGTGCCAGCAGGCAACAGGGGGCTGGAGCTTTCTTT
cdr3_aa: CASRQQGAGAFF

cdr3_length: 14
j_call: TRBJ1-2
v_call: TRBV18
clone_size: NA
d_call: NA
cdr3_nt: TGTGCCAGCTCAAAAGGAGCTAATAACTATGGCTACACCTTC
cdr3_aa: CASSKGANNYGYTF

cdr3_length: 14
j_call: TRBJ2-3
v_call: TRBV19
clone_size: NA
d_call: TRBD2
cdr3_nt: TGTGCCAGTAGTATCCTAGCGGGGGAAGATACGCAGTATTTT
cdr3_aa: CASSILAGEDTQYF

cdr3_length: 14
j_call: TRBJ1-1
v_call: TRBV7-6
clone_size: NA
d_call: NA
cdr3_nt: TGTGCCAGCAGCTTAGTTGCGGGCGGGGCTGAAGCTTTCTTT
cdr3_aa: CASSLVAGGAEAFF

cdr3_length: 15
j_call: TRBJ1-1
v_call: TRBV4-1
clone_size: NA
d_call: NA
cdr3_nt: TGCGCCAGCAGCCCCAGAAATACAGAGGGCACTGAAGCTTTCTTT
cdr3_aa: CASSPRNTEGTEAFF

cdr3_length: 17
j_call: TRBJ1-1
v_call: TRBV4-2
clone_size: once
d_call: NA
cdr3_nt: TGTGCCAGCAGCCAAGCCAAGACAGGTCGGGGGAACACTGAAGCTTTCTTT
cdr3_aa: CASSQAKTGRGNTEAFF

cdr3_length: 17
j_call: TRBJ2-6
v_call: TRBV4-1
clone_size: once
d_call: NA
cdr3_nt: TGCGCCAGCAGCCAAGATGCGCCAGGGTCTGGGGCCAACGTCCTGACTTTC
cdr3_aa: CASSQDAPGSGANVLTF

cdr3_length: 13
j_call: TRBJ2-1
v_call: TRBV27
clone_size: NA
d_call: TRBD1
cdr3_nt: TGTGCCAGCAGAACAGGGGCTACAAATGAGCAGTTCTTC
cdr3_aa: CASRTGATNEQFF

cdr3_length: 15
j_call: TRBJ1-1
v_call: TRBV5-1
clone_size: once
d_call: TRBD1
cdr3_nt: TGCGCCAGCAGCCAAGGGGGGACAGGAGTGGCTGAAGCTTTCTTT
cdr3_aa: CASSQGGTGVAEAFF

cdr3_length: 13
j_call: TRBJ2-1
v_call: TRBV29-1
clone_size: NA
d_call: NA
cdr3_nt: TGCAGCGTCAACAGGCTCAGCAACAATGAGCAGTTCTTC
cdr3_aa: CSVNRLSNNEQFF

cdr3_length: 17
j_call: TRBJ2-1
v_call: TRBV11-1
clone_size: NA
d_call: NA
cdr3_nt: TGTGCCAGCAGCTTAGAACCCACAGGGAGTGCTTACAATGAGCAGTTCTTC
cdr3_aa: CASSLEPTGSAYNEQFF

cdr3_length: 15
j_call: TRBJ1-4
v_call: TRBV7-6
clone_size: NA
d_call: NA
cdr3_nt: TGTGCCAGCAGCTTAGGGGCCGGGGATAATGAAAAACTGTTTTTT
cdr3_aa: CASSLGAGDNEKLFF

cdr3_length: 14
j_call: TRBJ2-5
v_call: TRBV2
clone_size: NA
d_call: NA
cdr3_nt: TGTGCCAGCAGTGTAGGGGGAGGGTTTGAGACCCAGTACTTC
cdr3_aa: CASSVGGGFETQYF

cdr3_length: 13
j_call: TRBJ2-5
v_call: TRBV28
clone_size: NA
d_call: NA
cdr3_nt: TGTGCCAGCAGTCTAGGGGATAGCGAGACCCAGTACTTC
cdr3_aa: CASSLGDSETQYF

cdr3_length: 14
j_call: TRBJ1-6
v_call: TRBV18
clone_size: NA
d_call: NA
cdr3_nt: TGTGCCAGCTCAGATTCAGCGCTGAGTTCACCCCTCCACTTT
cdr3_aa: CASSDSALSSPLHF

cdr3_length: 15
j_call: TRBJ1-2
v_call: TRBV6-5
clone_size: once
d_call: TRBD1
cdr3_nt: TGTGCCAGCAGTCAGGGACAGGTCCTCAGCTATGGCTACACCTTC
cdr3_aa: CASSQGQVLSYGYTF

cdr3_length: 14
j_call: TRBJ1-4
v_call: TRBV6-5
clone_size: NA
d_call: TRBD1
cdr3_nt: TGTGCCAGCAGTTCGGGACAGCTAGGTGAAAAACTGTTTTTT
cdr3_aa: CASSSGQLGEKLFF

cdr3_length: 16
j_call: TRBJ2-1
v_call: TRBV30
clone_size: few
d_call: TRBD2
cdr3_nt: TGTGCCTGGAGTGTACAGAGCGGGGGGGCGGACAATGAGCAGTTCTTC
cdr3_aa: CAWSVQSGGADNEQFF

cdr3_length: 15
j_call: TRBJ2-6
v_call: TRBV19
clone_size: NA
d_call: NA
cdr3_nt: TGTGCCAGTAGTATAGGCTACTCTGGGGCCAACGTCCTGACTTTC
cdr3_aa: CASSIGYSGANVLTF

cdr3_length: 14
j_call: TRBJ1-6
v_call: TRBV5-1
clone_size: NA
d_call: NA
cdr3_nt: TGCGCCAGCGCCCCCGGGTCAATCGATTCACCCCTCCACTTT
cdr3_aa: CASAPGSIDSPLHF

cdr3_length: 14
j_call: TRBJ2-3
v_call: TRBV9
clone_size: NA
d_call: NA
cdr3_nt: TGTGCCAGCAGCCAACAGCACACCACAGATACGCAGTATTTT
cdr3_aa: CASSQQHTTDTQYF

cdr3_length: 13
j_call: TRBJ2-4
v_call: TRBV2
clone_size: NA
d_call: TRBD2
cdr3_nt: TGTGCCAGCAGTGAAGCGGGGGGGAACATTCAGTACTTC
cdr3_aa: CASSEAGGNIQYF